A selection of T cell receptor beta chains follows, all from one sample in a study of cytomegalovirus exposure and HLA in healthy donors. The assay was immunoSEQ multiplex PCR, and TCRdb's table has in-frame clones only and misses some. The repertoire table contains about 90,000 clones. The material sequenced was PBMCs. Receptors originate from a woman in her 30s in good health and CMV-seronegative. Each CDR3 is given with its conserved first and last residue. D genes are given only for firm matches.

D gene: TRBD2; V gene: TRBV6-5; J gene: TRBJ2-5; CDR3 protein: CASSPRLAEETQYF; CDR3 DNA: TGTGCCAGCAGTCCCCGACTAGCAGAGGAGACCCAGTACTTC
D gene: -; V gene: TRBV5-5; J gene: TRBJ1-5; CDR3 protein: CASSLALGGTQPQHF; CDR3 DNA: TGTGCCAGCAGCTTGGCGTTGGGGGGGACGCAGCCCCAGCATTTT
D gene: -; V gene: TRBV5-1; J gene: TRBJ1-2; CDR3 protein: CASSLSTGNYYGYTF; CDR3 DNA: TGCGCCAGCAGCTTGAGCACAGGGAACTACTATGGCTACACCTTC
D gene: TRBD1; V gene: TRBV15; J gene: TRBJ1-2; CDR3 protein: CATSRHGTDYGYTF; CDR3 DNA: TGTGCCACCAGCCGCCATGGGACAGATTATGGCTACACCTTC
D gene: TRBD1; V gene: TRBV4-2; J gene: TRBJ1-6; CDR3 protein: CASRDRDNSPLHF; CDR3 DNA: TGTGCCTCTCGGGACAGGGATAATTCACCCCTCCACTTT
D gene: TRBD2; V gene: TRBV5-1; J gene: TRBJ2-1; CDR3 protein: CASSPTSGRYYNEQFF; CDR3 DNA: TGCGCCAGCAGCCCTACTAGCGGGAGATATTACAATGAGCAGTTCTTC
D gene: -; V gene: TRBV13; J gene: TRBJ2-2; CDR3 protein: CASSGQPTNTGELFF; CDR3 DNA: TGTGCCAGCAGCGGACAGCCAACGAACACCGGGGAGCTGTTTTTT
D gene: -; V gene: TRBV5-8; J gene: TRBJ2-2; CDR3 protein: CASSLAGRGTGELFF; CDR3 DNA: TGTGCCAGCAGCTTGGCTGGCAGGGGCACCGGGGAGCTGTTTTTT
D gene: TRBD2; V gene: TRBV9; J gene: TRBJ2-3; CDR3 protein: CASSVVGAGTDTQYF; CDR3 DNA: TGTGCCAGCAGCGTAGTCGGAGCGGGGACAGATACGCAGTATTTT
D gene: -; V gene: TRBV7-6; J gene: TRBJ2-7; CDR3 protein: CASSLHYEQYF; CDR3 DNA: TGTGCCAGCAGCTTACACTACGAGCAGTACTTC
D gene: -; V gene: TRBV7-6; J gene: TRBJ1-5; CDR3 protein: CASSSTGAPNQPQHF; CDR3 DNA: TGTGCCAGCAGTTCAACCGGAGCCCCCAATCAGCCCCAGCATTTT
D gene: -; V gene: TRBV11-3; J gene: TRBJ2-1; CDR3 protein: CASSYRANEQFF; CDR3 DNA: TGTGCCAGCAGCTACAGGGCCAATGAGCAGTTCTTC
D gene: TRBD1; V gene: TRBV4-2; J gene: TRBJ2-7; CDR3 protein: CASSQRQGAGYEQYF; CDR3 DNA: TGTGCCAGCAGCCAAAGACAGGGGGCAGGCTACGAGCAGTACTTC
D gene: TRBD1; V gene: TRBV28; J gene: TRBJ2-3; CDR3 protein: CASSLPGQGSTDTQYF; CDR3 DNA: TGTGCCAGCAGTCTCCCGGGACAGGGGTCCACAGATACGCAGTATTTT
D gene: -; V gene: TRBV25-1; J gene: TRBJ1-4; CDR3 protein: CASKGSTFDSEKLFF; CDR3 DNA: TGTGCCAGCAAAGGGTCAACCTTCGACAGCGAAAAACTGTTTTTT
D gene: TRBD1; V gene: TRBV19; J gene: TRBJ1-5; CDR3 protein: CASSSQGNQPQHF; CDR3 DNA: TGTGCCAGTAGTTCACAGGGGAATCAGCCCCAGCATTTT
D gene: TRBD1; V gene: TRBV6-5; J gene: TRBJ2-7; CDR3 protein: CASSPGTGRYEQYF; CDR3 DNA: TGTGCCAGCAGCCCCGGGACAGGGAGATACGAGCAGTACTTC
D gene: TRBD1; V gene: TRBV9; J gene: TRBJ2-3; CDR3 protein: CASSERTGGADTQYF; CDR3 DNA: TGTGCCAGCAGCGAGCGGACAGGGGGGGCAGATACGCAGTATTTT
D gene: -; V gene: TRBV19; J gene: TRBJ2-7; CDR3 protein: CASSPEEGAAYEQYF; CDR3 DNA: TGTGCCAGTAGCCCCGAGGAGGGGGCTGCCTACGAGCAGTACTTC
D gene: -; V gene: TRBV7-8; J gene: TRBJ2-3; CDR3 protein: CASSLNFRDTQYF; CDR3 DNA: TGTGCCAGCAGTCTTAACTTTCGAGATACGCAGTATTTT
D gene: -; V gene: TRBV11-1; J gene: TRBJ2-2; CDR3 protein: CASRAGRGLPGELFF; CDR3 DNA: TGTGCCAGCAGGGCGGGAAGGGGCCTCCCCGGGGAGCTGTTTTTT
D gene: TRBD1; V gene: TRBV19; J gene: TRBJ1-5; CDR3 protein: CASSGLQGSGNQPQHF; CDR3 DNA: TGTGCCAGTAGTGGGTTACAGGGGTCCGGCAATCAGCCCCAGCATTTT
D gene: TRBD1; V gene: TRBV9; J gene: TRBJ2-3; CDR3 protein: CASSSGGTGFTDTQYF; CDR3 DNA: TGTGCCAGCAGCTCCGGGGGGACAGGGTTTACAGATACGCAGTATTTT
D gene: -; V gene: TRBV9; J gene: TRBJ2-1; CDR3 protein: CASSVATRDRMGLSSYNEQFF; CDR3 DNA: TGTGCCAGCAGCGTAGCTACAAGAGACAGGATGGGATTAAGCTCCTACAATGAGCAGTTCTTC
D gene: TRBD1; V gene: TRBV5-4; J gene: TRBJ1-1; CDR3 protein: CASSSLTGGGTEAFF; CDR3 DNA: TGTGCCAGCAGCTCCTTGACAGGGGGAGGCACTGAAGCTTTCTTT
D gene: -; V gene: TRBV6-1; J gene: TRBJ2-3; CDR3 protein: CASSEALGGSGTDTQYF; CDR3 DNA: TGTGCCAGCAGTGAAGCTCTAGGGGGTAGCGGCACAGATACGCAGTATTTT
D gene: -; V gene: TRBV27; J gene: TRBJ1-3; CDR3 protein: CASSSRSSGNTIYF; CDR3 DNA: TGTGCCAGCAGTTCCCGCAGCTCTGGAAACACCATATATTTT
D gene: -; V gene: TRBV7-2; J gene: TRBJ1-1; CDR3 protein: CASSRDTVNTEAFF; CDR3 DNA: TGTGCCAGCAGCCGGGACACGGTGAACACTGAAGCTTTCTTT
D gene: TRBD1; V gene: TRBV5-1; J gene: TRBJ1-2; CDR3 protein: CASSLGTGGNYGYTF; CDR3 DNA: TGCGCCAGCAGCTTGGGGACAGGGGGCAACTATGGCTACACCTTC
D gene: TRBD2; V gene: TRBV27; J gene: TRBJ2-1; CDR3 protein: CASSSRLAGGYEQFF; CDR3 DNA: TGTGCCAGCAGTTCGCGACTAGCGGGAGGGTATGAGCAGTTCTTC
D gene: TRBD1; V gene: TRBV15; J gene: TRBJ1-5; CDR3 protein: CATSRGGQGHQPQHF; CDR3 DNA: TGTGCCACCAGCAGAGGAGGACAGGGTCACCAGCCCCAGCATTTT
D gene: -; V gene: TRBV11-2; J gene: TRBJ2-2; CDR3 protein: CASSLVKGGLSGELFF; CDR3 DNA: TGTGCCAGCAGCTTAGTGAAGGGAGGTTTGTCCGGGGAGCTGTTTTTT
D gene: -; V gene: TRBV9; J gene: TRBJ1-1; CDR3 protein: CASSRREKNTEAFF; CDR3 DNA: TGTGCCAGCAGCAGGAGGGAGAAGAACACTGAAGCTTTCTTT